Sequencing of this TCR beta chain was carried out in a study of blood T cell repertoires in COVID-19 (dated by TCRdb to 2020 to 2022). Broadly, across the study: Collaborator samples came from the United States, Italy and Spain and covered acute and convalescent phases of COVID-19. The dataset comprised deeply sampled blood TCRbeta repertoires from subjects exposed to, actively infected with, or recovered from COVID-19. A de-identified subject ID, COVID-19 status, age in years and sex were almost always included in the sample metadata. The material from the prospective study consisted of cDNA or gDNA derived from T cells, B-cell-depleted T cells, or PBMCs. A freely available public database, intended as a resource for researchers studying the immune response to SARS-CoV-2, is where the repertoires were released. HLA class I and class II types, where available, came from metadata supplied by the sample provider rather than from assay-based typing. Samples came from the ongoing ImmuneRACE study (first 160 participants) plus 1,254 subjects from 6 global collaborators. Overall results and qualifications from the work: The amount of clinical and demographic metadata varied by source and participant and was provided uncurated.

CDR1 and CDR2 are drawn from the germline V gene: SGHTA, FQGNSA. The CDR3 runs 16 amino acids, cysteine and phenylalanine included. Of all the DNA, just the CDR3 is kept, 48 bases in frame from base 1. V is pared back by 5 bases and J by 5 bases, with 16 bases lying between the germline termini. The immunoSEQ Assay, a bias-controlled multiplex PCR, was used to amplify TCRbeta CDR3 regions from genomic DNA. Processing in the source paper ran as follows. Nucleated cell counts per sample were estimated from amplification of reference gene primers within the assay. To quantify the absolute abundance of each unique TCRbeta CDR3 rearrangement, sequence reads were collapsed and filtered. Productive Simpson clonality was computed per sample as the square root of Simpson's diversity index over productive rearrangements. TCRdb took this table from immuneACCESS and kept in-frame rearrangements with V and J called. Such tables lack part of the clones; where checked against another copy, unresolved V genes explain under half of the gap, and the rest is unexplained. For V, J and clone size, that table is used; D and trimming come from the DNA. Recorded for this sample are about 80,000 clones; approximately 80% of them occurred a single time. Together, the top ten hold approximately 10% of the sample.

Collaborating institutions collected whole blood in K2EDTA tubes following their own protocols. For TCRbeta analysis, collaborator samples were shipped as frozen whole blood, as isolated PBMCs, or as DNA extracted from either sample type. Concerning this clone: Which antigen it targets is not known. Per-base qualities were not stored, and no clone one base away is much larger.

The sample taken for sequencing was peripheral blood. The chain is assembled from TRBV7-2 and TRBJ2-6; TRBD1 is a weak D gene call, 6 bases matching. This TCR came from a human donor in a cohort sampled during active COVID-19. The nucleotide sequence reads TGTGCCAGCAGCGTAGGGACAAACCCCCGGGCCAACGTCCTGACTTTC. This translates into CASSVGTNPRANVLTF.